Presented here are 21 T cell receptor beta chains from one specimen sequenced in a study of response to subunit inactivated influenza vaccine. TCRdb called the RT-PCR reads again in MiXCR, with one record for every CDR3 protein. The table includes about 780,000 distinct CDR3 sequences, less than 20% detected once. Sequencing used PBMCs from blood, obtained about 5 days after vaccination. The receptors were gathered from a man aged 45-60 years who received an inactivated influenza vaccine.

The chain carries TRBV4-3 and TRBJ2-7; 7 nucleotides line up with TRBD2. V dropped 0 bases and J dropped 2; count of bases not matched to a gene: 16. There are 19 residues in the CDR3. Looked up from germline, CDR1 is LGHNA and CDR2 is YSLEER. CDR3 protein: CASSQDYGGTPPVPYEQYF. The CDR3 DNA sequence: TGCGCCAGCAGCCAAGATTACGGGGGGACCCCCCCCGTCCCCTACGAGCAGTACTTC.

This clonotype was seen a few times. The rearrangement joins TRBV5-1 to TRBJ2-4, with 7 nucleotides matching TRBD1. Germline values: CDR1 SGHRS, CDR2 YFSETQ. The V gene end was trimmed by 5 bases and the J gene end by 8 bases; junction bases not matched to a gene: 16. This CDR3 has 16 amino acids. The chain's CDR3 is CASSKVPGQSKHIQYF. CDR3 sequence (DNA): TGCGCCAGCAGTAAAGTCCCGGGACAGAGTAAACACATTCAGTACTTC.

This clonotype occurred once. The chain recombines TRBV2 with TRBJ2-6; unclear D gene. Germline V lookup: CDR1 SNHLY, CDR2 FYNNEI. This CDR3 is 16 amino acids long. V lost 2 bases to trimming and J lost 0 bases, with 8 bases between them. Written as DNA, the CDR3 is TGTGCCAGCAGTGAATTTGTGAACTCTGGGGCCAACGTCCTGACTTTC. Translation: CASSEFVNSGANVLTF.

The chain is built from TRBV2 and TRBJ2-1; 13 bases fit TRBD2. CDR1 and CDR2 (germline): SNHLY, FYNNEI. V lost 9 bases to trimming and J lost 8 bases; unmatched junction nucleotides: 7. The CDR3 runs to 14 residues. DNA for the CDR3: TGTGCCAGTTCGACTAGCGGGGGGCCATATGAGCAGTTCTTC. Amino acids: CASSTSGGPYEQFF. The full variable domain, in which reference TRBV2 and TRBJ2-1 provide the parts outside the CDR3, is EPEVTQTPSHQVTQMGQEVILRCVPISNHLYFYWYRQILGQKVEFLVSFYNNEISEKSEIFDDQFSVERPDGSNFTLKIRSTKLEDSAMYFCASSTSGGPYEQFFGPGTRLTVL.

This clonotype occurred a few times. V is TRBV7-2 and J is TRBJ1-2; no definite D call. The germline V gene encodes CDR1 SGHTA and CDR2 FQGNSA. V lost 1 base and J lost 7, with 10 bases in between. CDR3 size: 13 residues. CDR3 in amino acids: CASSLGGLPGYTF. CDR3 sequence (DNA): TGTGCCAGCAGCTTAGGAGGGCTCCCTGGCTACACCTTC.

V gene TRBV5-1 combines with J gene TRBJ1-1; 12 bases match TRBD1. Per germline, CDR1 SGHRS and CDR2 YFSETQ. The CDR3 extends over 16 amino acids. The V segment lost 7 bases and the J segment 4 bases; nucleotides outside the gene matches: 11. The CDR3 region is CASGPGQGAKSTEAFF. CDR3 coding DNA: TGCGCCAGCGGCCCGGGACAGGGGGCTAAGAGCACTGAAGCTTTCTTT.

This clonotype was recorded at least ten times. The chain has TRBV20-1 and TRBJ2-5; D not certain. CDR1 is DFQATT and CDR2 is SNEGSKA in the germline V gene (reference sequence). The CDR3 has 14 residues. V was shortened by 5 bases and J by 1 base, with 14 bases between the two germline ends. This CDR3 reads CSARSPVLQETQYF. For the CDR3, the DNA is TGCAGTGCTCGGAGCCCGGTACTCCAAGAGACCCAGTACTTC.

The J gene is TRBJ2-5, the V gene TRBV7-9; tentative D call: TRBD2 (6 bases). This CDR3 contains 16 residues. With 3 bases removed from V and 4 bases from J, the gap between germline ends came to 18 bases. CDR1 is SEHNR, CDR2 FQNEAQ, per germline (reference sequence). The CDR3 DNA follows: TGTGCCAGCAGCTTTAGAGGTGGACTATGGGGAGAGACCCAGTACTTC. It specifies CASSFRGGLWGETQYF.

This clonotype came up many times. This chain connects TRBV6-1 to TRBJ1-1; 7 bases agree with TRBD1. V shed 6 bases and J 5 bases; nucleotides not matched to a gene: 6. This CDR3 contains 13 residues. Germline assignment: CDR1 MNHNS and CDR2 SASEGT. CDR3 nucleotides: TGTGCCAGCAGCCCGGCAGGGGGAACTGAAGCTTTCTTT. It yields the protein CASSPAGGTEAFF.

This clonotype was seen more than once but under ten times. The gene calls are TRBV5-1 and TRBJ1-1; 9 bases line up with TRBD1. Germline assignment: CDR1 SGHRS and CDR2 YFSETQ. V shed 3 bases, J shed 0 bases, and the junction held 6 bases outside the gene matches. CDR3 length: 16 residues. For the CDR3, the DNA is TGCGCCAGCAGCTGGACAGGGGAGATACTGAACACTGAAGCTTTCTTT. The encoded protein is CASSWTGEILNTEAFF.

The CDR3 sequence: CASKVGGSDTQYF. The CDR3 nucleotides read TGCGCCAGCAAGGTCGGGGGATCAGATACGCAGTATTTT. The genes are TRBV5-1 and TRBJ2-3, with D possibly being TRBD2 (6 bases). Trimming removed 6 bases at V and 4 bases at J, with 12 bases between. Germline V gives CDR1 SGHRS, CDR2 YFSETQ. This CDR3 spans 13 amino acids.

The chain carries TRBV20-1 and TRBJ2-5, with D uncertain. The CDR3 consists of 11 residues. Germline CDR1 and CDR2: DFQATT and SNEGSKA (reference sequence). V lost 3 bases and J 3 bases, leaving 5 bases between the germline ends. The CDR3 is CSASSKETQYF. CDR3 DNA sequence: TGCAGTGCTAGTTCTAAAGAGACCCAGTACTTC.

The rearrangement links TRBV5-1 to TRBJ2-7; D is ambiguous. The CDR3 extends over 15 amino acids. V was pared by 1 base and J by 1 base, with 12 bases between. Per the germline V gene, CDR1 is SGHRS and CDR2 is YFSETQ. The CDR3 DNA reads TGCGCCAGCAGCTTGAGGTCGGAGTATTCCTACGAGCAGTACTTC. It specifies CASSLRSEYSYEQYF.

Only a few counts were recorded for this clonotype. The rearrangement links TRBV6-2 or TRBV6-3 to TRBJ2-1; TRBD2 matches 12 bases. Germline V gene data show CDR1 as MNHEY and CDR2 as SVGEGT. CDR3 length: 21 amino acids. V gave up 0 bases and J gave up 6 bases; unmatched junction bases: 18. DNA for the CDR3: TGTGCCAGCAGTTACTCACGCCCCCTAGCCCCTAGCGGGGGGGAGCTCAATGAGCAGTTCTTC. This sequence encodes CASSYSRPLAPSGGELNEQFF.

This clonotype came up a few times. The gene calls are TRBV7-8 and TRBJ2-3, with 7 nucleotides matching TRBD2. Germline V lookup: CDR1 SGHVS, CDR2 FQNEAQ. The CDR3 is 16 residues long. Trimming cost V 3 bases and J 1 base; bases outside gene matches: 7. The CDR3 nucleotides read TGTGCCAGCAGCTTTAGCGGGTTTTCCCGCACAGATACGCAGTATTTT. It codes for CASSFSGFSRTDTQYF.

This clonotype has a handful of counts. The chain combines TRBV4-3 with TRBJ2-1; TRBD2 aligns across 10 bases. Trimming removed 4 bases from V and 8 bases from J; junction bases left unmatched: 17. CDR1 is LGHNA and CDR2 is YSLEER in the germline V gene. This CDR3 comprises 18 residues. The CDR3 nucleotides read TGCGCCAGCAGCCCTCGGGGTAGCGGGAGGCCGAGCTGGGATGAGCAGTTCTTC. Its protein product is CASSPRGSGRPSWDEQFF.

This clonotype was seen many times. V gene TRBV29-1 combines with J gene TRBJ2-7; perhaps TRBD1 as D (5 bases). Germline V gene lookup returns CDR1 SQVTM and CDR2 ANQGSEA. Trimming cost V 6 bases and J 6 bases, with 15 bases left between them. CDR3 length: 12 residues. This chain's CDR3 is CSVKQDYGEQYF. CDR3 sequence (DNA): TGCAGCGTAAAACAGGATTACGGCGAGCAGTACTTC.

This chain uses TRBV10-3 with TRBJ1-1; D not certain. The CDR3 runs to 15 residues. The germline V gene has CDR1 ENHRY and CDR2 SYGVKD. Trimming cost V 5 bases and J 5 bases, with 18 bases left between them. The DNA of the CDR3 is TGTGCCATCAGTAAAACGGTCGCTGGGAGAACTGAAGCTTTCTTT. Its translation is CAISKTVAGRTEAFF.

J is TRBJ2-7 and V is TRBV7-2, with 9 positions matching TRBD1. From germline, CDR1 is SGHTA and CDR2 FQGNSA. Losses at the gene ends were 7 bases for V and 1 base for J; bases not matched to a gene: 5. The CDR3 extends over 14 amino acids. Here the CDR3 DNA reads TGTGCCAGCACCGGGACAGGGAGTTCCTACGAGCAGTACTTC. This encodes CASTGTGSSYEQYF.

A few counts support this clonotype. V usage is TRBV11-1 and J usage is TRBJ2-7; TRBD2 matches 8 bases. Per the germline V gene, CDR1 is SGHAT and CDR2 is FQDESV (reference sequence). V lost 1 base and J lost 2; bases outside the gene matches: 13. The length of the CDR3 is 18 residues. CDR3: CASSLEVDYRRGAYEQYF. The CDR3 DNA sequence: TGTGCCAGCAGCTTAGAGGTGGACTATCGGCGGGGGGCCTACGAGCAGTACTTC.

The CDR3 region has the DNA TGTGCCAGCAGTTTCCAGGGGCCCTCGGAGACCCAGTACTTC. Its translation: CASSFQGPSETQYF. The rearrangement links TRBV27 to TRBJ2-5; D perhaps matches TRBD1 (6 bases). This CDR3 comprises 14 residues. V lost 3 bases, J lost 5 bases, and 13 bases lay in between. Germline CDR1 reads MNHEY; CDR2 reads SMNVEV (reference sequence).